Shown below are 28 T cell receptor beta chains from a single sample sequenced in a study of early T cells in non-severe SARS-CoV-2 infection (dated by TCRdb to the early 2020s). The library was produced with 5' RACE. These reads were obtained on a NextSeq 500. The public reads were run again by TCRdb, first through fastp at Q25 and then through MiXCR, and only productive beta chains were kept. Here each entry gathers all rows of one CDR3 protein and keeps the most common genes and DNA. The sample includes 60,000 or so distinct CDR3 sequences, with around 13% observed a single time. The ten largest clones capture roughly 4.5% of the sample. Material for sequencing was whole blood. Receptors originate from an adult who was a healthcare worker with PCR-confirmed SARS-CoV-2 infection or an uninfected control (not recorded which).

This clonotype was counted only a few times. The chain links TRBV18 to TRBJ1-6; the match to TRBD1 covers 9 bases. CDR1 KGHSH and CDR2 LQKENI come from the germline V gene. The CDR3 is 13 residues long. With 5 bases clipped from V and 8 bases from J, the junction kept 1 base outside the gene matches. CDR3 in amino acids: CASSRDRDSPLHF. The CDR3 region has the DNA TGTGCCAGCTCAAGGGACAGGGATTCACCCCTCCACTTT. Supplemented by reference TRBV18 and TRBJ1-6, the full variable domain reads NAGVMQNPRHLVRRRGQEARLRCSPMKGHSHVYWYRQLPEEGLKFMVYLQKENIIDESGMPKERFSAEFPKEGPSILRIQQVVRGDSAAYFCASSRDRDSPLHFGNGTRLTVT.

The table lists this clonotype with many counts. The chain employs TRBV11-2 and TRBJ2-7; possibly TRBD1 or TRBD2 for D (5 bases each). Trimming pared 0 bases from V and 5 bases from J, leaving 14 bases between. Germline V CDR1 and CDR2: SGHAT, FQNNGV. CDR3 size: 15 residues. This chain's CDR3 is CASSLDLQGRHEQYF. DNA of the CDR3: TGTGCCAGCAGCTTAGATCTCCAGGGACGGCACGAGCAGTACTTC.

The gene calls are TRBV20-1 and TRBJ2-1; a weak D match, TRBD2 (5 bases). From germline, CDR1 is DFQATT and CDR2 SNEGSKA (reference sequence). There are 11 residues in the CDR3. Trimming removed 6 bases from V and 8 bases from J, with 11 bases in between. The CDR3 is CSAASSDEQFF. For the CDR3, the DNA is TGCAGTGCGGCTAGCTCCGATGAGCAGTTCTTC.

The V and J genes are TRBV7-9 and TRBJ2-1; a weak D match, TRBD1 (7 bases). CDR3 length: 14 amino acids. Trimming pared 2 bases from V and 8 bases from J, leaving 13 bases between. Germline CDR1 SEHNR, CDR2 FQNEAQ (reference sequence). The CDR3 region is CASSLQGGGDEQFF. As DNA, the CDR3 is TGTGCCAGCAGCTTACAGGGGGGAGGAGATGAGCAGTTCTTC.

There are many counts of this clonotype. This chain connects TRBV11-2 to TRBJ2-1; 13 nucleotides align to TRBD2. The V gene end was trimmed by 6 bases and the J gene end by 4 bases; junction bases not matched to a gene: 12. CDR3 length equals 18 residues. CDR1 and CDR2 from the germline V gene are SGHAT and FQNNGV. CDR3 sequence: CASSRGLAGVGPYNEQFF. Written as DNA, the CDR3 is TGTGCCAGCAGTCGTGGACTAGCGGGAGTGGGGCCTTACAATGAGCAGTTCTTC.

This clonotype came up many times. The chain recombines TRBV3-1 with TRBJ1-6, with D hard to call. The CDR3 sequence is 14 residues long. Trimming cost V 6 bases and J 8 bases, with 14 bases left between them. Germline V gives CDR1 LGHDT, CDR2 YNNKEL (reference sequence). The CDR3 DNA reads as TGTGCCAGCAGTCCCGGTAGGGAGTATTCACCCCTCCACTTT. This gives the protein CASSPGREYSPLHF.

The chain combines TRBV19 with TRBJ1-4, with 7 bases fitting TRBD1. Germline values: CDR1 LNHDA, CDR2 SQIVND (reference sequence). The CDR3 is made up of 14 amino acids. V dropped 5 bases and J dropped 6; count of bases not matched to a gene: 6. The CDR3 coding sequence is TGTGCCAGTAGTTCGGGACAGCCGTATGAAAAACTGTTTTTT. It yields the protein CASSSGQPYEKLFF.

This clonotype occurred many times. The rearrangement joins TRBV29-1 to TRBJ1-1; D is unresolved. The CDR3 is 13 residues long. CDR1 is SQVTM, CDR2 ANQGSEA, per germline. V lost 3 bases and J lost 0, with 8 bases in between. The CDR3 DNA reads TGCAGCGTTGAGGTTATAGTGAACACTGAAGCTTTCTTT. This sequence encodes CSVEVIVNTEAFF.

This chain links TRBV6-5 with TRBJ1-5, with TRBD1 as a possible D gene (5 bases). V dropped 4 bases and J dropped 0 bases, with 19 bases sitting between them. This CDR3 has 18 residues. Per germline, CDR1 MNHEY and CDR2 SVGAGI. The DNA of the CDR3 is TGTGCCAGCAGTTTACCCCTCCCCGAGACAGATAGCAATCAGCCCCAGCATTTT. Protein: CASSLPLPETDSNQPQHF.

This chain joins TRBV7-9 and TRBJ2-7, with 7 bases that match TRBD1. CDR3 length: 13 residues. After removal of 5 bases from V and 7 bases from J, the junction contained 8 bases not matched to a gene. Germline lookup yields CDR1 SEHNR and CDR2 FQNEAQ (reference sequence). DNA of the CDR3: TGTGCCAGCAGCCTGCAGACAGGGATGGAGCAGTACTTC. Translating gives CASSLQTGMEQYF. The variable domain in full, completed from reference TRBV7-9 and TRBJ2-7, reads DTGVSQNPRHKITKRGQNVTFRCDPISEHNRLYWYRQTLGQGPEFLTYFQNEAQLEKSRLLSDRFSAERPKGSFSTLEIQRTEQGDSAMYLCASSLQTGMEQYFGPGTRLTVT.

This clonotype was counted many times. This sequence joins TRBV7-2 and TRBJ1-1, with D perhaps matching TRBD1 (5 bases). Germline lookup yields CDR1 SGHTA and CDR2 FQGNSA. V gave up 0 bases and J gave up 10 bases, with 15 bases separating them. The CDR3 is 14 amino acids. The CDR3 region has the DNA TGTGCCAGCAGCTTAGCAGGGGTCGGGCGGGGAGCTTTCTTT. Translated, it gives CASSLAGVGRGAFF. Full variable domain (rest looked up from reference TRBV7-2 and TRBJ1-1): GAGVSQSPSNKVTEKGKDVELRCDPISGHTALYWYRQSLGQGLEFLIYFQGNSAPDKSGLPSDRFSAERTGGSVSTLTIQRTQQEDSAVYLCASSLAGVGRGAFFGQGTRLTVV.

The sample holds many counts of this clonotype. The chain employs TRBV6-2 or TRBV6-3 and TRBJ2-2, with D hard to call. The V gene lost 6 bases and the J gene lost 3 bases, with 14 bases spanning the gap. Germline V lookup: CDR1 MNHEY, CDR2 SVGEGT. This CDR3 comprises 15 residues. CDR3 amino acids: CASRPGRLYTGELFF. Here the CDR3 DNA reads TGTGCCAGCAGACCGGGCCGACTCTACACCGGGGAGCTGTTTTTT.

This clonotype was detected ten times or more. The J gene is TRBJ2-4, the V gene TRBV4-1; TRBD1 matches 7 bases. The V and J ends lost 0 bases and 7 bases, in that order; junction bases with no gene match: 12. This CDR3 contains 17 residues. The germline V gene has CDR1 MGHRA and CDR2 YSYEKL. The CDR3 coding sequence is TGCGCCAGCAGCCAAGAGGTCACAGGGGATTACGGGAACATTCAGTACTTC. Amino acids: CASSQEVTGDYGNIQYF.

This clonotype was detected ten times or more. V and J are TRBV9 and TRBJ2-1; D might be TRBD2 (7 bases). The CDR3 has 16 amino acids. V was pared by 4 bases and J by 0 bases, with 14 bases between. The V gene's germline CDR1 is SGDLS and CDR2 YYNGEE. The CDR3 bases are TGTGCCAGCAGCCGAGGGGGGGACATCTCCTACAATGAGCAGTTCTTC. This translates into CASSRGGDISYNEQFF.

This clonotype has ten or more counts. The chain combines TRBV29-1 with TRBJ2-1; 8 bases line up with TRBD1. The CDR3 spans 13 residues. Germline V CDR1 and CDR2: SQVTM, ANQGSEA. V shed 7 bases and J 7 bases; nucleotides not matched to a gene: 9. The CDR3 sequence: CSGHSGGGNEQFF. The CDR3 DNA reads TGCAGCGGACACTCAGGGGGCGGGAATGAGCAGTTCTTC.

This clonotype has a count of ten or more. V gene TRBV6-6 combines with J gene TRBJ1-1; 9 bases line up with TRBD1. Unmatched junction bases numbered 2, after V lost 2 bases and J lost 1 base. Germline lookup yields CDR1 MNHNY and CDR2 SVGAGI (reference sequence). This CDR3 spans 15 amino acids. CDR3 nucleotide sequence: TGTGCCAGCAGTTACCCACAGGGGGCGAACACTGAAGCTTTCTTT. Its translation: CASSYPQGANTEAFF.

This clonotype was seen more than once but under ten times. As DNA, the CDR3 is TGCAGTGCTAGAGATCTGCGGGGGGAAAAAGATACGCAGTATTTT. Amino acids: CSARDLRGEKDTQYF. The chain links TRBV20-1 to TRBJ2-3; 8 bases align to TRBD2. CDR3 length: 15 residues. The junction had 7 bases not matched to a gene; V was cut back by 0 bases and J by 5 bases. CDR1 and CDR2 from the germline V gene are DFQATT and SNEGSKA (reference sequence).

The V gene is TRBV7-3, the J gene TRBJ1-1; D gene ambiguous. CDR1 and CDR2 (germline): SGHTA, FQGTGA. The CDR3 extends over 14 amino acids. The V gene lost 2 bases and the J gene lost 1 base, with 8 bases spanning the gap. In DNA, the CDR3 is TGTGCCAGCAGCTTATATGGGGAGAACACTGAAGCTTTCTTT. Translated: CASSLYGENTEAFF.

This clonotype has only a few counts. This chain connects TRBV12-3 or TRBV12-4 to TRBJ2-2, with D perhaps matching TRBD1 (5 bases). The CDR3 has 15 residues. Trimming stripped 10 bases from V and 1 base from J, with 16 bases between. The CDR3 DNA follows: TGTGCCACCCTTCAGTCCGGACAGAACACCGGGGAGCTGTTTTTT. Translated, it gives CATLQSGQNTGELFF.

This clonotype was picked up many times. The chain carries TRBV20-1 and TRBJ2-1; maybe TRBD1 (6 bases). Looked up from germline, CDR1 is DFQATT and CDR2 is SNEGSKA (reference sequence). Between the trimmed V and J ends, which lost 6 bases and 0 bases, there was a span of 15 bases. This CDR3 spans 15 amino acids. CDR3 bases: TGCAGTGCCATCGACAGGTTCAGCTCCTACAATGAGCAGTTCTTC. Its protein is CSAIDRFSSYNEQFF.

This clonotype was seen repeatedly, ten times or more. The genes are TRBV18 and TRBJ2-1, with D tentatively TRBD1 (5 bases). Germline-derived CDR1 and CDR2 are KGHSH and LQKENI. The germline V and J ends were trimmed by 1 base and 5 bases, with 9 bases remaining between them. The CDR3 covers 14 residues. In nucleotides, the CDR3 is TGTGCCAGCTCACCACTGGTACAGGACAATGAGCAGTTCTTC. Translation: CASSPLVQDNEQFF.

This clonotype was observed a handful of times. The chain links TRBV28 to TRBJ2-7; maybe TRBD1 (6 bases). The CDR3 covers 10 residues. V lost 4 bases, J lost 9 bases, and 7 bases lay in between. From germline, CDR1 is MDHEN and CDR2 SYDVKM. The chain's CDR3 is CASSSQGQYF. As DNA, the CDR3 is TGTGCCAGCAGTTCACAGGGGCAGTACTTC.

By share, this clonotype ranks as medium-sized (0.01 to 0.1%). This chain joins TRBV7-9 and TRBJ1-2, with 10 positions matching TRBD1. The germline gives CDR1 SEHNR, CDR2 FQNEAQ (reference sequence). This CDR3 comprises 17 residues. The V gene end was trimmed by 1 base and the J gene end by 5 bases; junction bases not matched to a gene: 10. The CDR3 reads CASSLEGTGASLYGYTF. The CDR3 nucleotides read TGTGCCAGCAGCTTAGAAGGGACAGGGGCTTCGCTTTATGGCTACACCTTC.

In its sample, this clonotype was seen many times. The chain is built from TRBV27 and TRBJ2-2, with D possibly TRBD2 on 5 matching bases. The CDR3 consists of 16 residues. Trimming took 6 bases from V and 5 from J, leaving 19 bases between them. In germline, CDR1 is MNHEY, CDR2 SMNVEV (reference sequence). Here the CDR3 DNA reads TGTGCCAGCAGACCAGCAGGAGGCATGGGGACCGGGGAGCTGTTTTTT. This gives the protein CASRPAGGMGTGELFF.

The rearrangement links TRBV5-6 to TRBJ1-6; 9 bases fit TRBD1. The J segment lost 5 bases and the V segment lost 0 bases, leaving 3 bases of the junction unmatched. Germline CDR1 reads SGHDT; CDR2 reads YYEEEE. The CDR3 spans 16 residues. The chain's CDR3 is CASSLDRGHDNSPLHF. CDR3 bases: TGTGCCAGCAGCTTGGACAGGGGGCACGATAATTCACCCCTCCACTTT. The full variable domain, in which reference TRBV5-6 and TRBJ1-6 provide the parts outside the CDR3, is DAGVTQSPTHLIKTRGQQVTLRCSPKSGHDTVSWYQQALGQGPQFIFQYYEEEERQRGNFPDRFSGHQFPNYSSELNVNALLLGDSALYLCASSLDRGHDNSPLHFGNGTRLTVT.

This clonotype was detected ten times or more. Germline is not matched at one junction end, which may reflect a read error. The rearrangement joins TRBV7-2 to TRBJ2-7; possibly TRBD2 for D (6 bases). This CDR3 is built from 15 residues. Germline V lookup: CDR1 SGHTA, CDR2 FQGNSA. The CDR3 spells CASSLAMRGDYEQYF. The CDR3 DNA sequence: TGTGCCAGCAGCCTAGCTATGCGGGGAGACTACGAGCAGTACTTC.

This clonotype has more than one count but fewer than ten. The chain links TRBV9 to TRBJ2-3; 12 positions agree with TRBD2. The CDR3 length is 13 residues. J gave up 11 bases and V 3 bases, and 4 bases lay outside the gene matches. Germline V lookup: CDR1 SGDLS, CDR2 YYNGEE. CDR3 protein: CASSARLAGVQYF. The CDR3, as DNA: TGTGCCAGCAGCGCCAGACTAGCGGGAGTGCAGTATTTT.

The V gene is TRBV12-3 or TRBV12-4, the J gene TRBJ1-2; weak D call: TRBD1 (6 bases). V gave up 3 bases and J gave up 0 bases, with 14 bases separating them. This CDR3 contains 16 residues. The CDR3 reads CASSLQQGSANYGYTF. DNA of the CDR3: TGTGCCAGCAGTTTGCAACAGGGATCCGCTAACTATGGCTACACCTTC.